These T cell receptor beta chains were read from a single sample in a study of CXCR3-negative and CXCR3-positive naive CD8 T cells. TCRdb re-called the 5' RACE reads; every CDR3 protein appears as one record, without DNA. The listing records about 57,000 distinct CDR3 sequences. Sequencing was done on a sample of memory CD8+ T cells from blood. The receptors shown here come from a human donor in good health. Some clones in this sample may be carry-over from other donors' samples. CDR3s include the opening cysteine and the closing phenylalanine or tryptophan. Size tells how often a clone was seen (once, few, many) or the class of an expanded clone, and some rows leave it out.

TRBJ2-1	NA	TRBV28	CAGRSGGPGNEQFF
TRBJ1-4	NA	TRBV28	CASSVSPEKLFF
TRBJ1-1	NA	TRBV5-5	CASSLVQGGTEAFF
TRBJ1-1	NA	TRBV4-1	CASSPGAQTEAFF
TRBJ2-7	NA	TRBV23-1	CASSQSCRSGGRHSEQYF
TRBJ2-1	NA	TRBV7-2	CASSGQPLGEQFF
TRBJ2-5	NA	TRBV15	CATSRRQGQETQYF
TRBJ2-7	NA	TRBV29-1	CSVEDLGGSSYEQYF
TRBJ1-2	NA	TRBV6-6	CASSYSSINYGYTF
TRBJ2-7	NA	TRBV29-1	CSVATGGYEQYF
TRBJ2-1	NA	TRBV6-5	CASSYLDSYNEQFF
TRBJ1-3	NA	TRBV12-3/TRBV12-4	CASSRSGTGSGNTIYF
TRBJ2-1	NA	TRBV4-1	CASSQVGLRAYNEQFF
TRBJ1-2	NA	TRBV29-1	CSVGSLGGYTF
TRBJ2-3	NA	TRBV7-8	CASVGGLSTDTQYF
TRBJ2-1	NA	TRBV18	CASSTQAGSVGFF
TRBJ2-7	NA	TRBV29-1	CSVVRESGEQYF
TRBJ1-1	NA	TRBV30	CAWTEQNTEAFF
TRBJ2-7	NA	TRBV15	CATSRGSQVYEQYF
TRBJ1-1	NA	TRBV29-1	CSVEAKTGGVLENTEAFF
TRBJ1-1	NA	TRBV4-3	CASSQYDRDMNTEAFF
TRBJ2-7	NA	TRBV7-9	CASSYMGTGSYEQYF
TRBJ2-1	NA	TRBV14	CAGSQEFYYNEQFF
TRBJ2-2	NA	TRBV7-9	CASSSVDTMNTGELFF
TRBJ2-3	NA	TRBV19	CASSIRAGGRTDTQYF
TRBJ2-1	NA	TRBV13	CASSLVGQGAYNEQFF
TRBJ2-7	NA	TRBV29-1	CSVAGGPSYEQYF
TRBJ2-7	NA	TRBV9	CASSVEGDSGSYEQYF
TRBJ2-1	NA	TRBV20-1	CSAENSDTRHNNEQFF
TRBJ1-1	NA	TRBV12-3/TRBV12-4	CASRAGATEAFF
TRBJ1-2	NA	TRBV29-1	CSVLHDRGNYGYTF
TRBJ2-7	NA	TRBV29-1	CSVVGQTYEQYF
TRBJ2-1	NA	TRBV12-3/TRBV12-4	CASSRDRGLEQFF
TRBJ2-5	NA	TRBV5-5	CASRLPGTPIETQYF
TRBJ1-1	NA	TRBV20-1	CSAIQGATEAFF
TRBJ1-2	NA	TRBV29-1	CSVASDYGYTF
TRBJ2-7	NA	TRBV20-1	CSAKTAYEQYF
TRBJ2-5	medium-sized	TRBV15	CATSGQPQETQYF
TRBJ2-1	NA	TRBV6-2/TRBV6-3	CASSSWTYEQFF
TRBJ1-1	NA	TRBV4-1	CASSRPDREPNTEAFF
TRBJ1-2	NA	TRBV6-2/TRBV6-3	CASSYPGTAPLFGYTF
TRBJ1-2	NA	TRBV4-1	CASRTVGSNYGYTF
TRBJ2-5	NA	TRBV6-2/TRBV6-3	CASSLSEEETQYF
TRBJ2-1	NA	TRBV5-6	CASSPDEYNEQFF
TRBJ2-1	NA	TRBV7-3	CASSTHRGEQFF
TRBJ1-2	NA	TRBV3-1	CASSQMKEGGYYGYTF
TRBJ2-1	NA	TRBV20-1	CSARVGTGPAIPSYNEQFF
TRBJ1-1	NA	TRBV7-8	CASSLGGDTEAFF